This passage covers 26 T cell receptor beta chains from one sample sequenced in a study of T cell responses to AZD1222 COVID-19 vaccine. Libraries were prepared by immunoSEQ multiplex PCR; TCRdb keeps only in-frame clonotypes and omits some of them. The table records some 66,000 clones, about 90% of them present only once. The sample consisted of peripheral blood, taken on day 0 of AZD1222 vaccination. The receptors derive from an adult in good health.

The chain couples TRBV12-5 to TRBJ2-2, with a tentative D call TRBD2 (6 bases). Germline V gene data show CDR1 as LGHNT and CDR2 as FRNRAP. The CDR3 extends over 16 amino acids. Trimming pared 2 bases from V and 0 bases from J, leaving 10 bases between. CDR3 amino acids: CASGLWRASNTGELFF. The CDR3 DNA is TGTGCTAGTGGTTTGTGGAGGGCCTCGAACACCGGGGAGCTGTTTTTT.

The chain carries TRBV20-1 and TRBJ2-1; D uncertain. Germline values: CDR1 DFQATT, CDR2 SNEGSKA (reference sequence). This CDR3 is built from 11 residues. The ends were cut back, 0 bases at V and 12 bases at J, with 9 bases in the middle. The CDR3 sequence is CSARDRKGQFF. CDR3 sequence (DNA): TGCAGTGCTAGAGATCGGAAGGGGCAGTTCTTC.

The chain links TRBV6-1 to TRBJ1-5; D is undetermined. The V and J ends lost 2 bases and 0 bases respectively, with 5 bases between them. Germline values: CDR1 MNHNS, CDR2 SASEGT. This CDR3 has 14 residues. This chain's CDR3 is CASSEHHSNQPQHF. As DNA, the CDR3 is TGTGCCAGCAGTGAACATCATAGCAATCAGCCCCAGCATTTT.

This chain connects TRBV2 to TRBJ2-7; possible D gene TRBD1, 6 bases. CDR1 is SNHLY, CDR2 FYNNEI, per germline. V was clipped by 4 bases and J by 6 bases, with 16 bases between them. There are 14 residues in the CDR3. The CDR3 bases are TGTGCCAGCAGTGTATCGCCGACAGGATCCGAGCAGTACTTC. This codes for CASSVSPTGSEQYF.

This chain uses TRBV24-1 with TRBJ2-1; 10 nucleotides line up with TRBD2. The CDR3 is made up of 16 amino acids. Germline values: CDR1 KGHDR, CDR2 SFDVKD. After removal of 2 bases from V and 3 bases from J, the junction contained 3 bases not matched to a gene. CDR3 sequence (DNA): TGTGCCACCAGTGATTCCACTAGCGGGGTCTACAATGAGCAGTTCTTC. This sequence encodes CATSDSTSGVYNEQFF.

This clone was detected only a few times. V is TRBV19 and J is TRBJ2-3, with D tentatively TRBD2 (6 bases). The CDR3 is 14 amino acids. Germline values: CDR1 LNHDA, CDR2 SQIVND (reference sequence). V lost 6 bases to trimming and J lost 2 bases, with 12 bases between them. Here the CDR3 DNA reads TGTGCCAGTAGAAATCGGGGGACCACAGATACGCAGTATTTT. It codes for CASRNRGTTDTQYF.

This clone has a single count. The rearrangement joins TRBV12-5 to TRBJ2-7, with 7 bases lining up with TRBD1. Trimming at V came to 5 bases and at J to 7 bases, leaving 5 bases not matched to a gene. This CDR3 has 12 residues. Germline V CDR1 and CDR2: LGHNT, FRNRAP. The CDR3 spells CASGGQDTEQYF. CDR3 coding DNA: TGTGCTAGTGGTGGACAGGACACGGAGCAGTACTTC.

This chain joins TRBV5-1 and TRBJ1-5; D not certain. Germline V gene lookup returns CDR1 SGHRS and CDR2 YFSETQ. The CDR3 sequence is 14 residues long. Trimming took off 0 bases at V and 5 bases at J, with 9 bases between the two ends. CDR3: CASSLEHRDQPQHF. CDR3 DNA: TGCGCCAGCAGCTTGGAGCACAGAGATCAGCCCCAGCATTTT.

V and J are TRBV5-6 and TRBJ2-5; a possible D gene is TRBD2 (5 bases). Germline assignment: CDR1 SGHDT and CDR2 YYEEEE. This CDR3 has 15 amino acids. V was cut by 0 bases and J by 3 bases, with 12 bases left in between. The CDR3 region is CASSLAGLQEETQYF. The CDR3 region has the DNA TGTGCCAGCAGCTTGGCAGGACTGCAAGAAGAGACCCAGTACTTC.

The V and J genes are TRBV5-6 and TRBJ1-3; 9 bases line up with TRBD1. This CDR3 comprises 16 residues. Trimming removed 5 bases from V and 1 base from J; junction bases left unmatched: 7. Germline V gene data show CDR1 as SGHDT and CDR2 as YYEEEE. The CDR3 region has the DNA TGTGCCAGCAGTTTAGGGACAGGGAGGTCTGGAAACACCATATATTTT. This encodes CASSLGTGRSGNTIYF.

This clone was seen once. The V gene is TRBV28, the J gene TRBJ2-5; D is ambiguous. Per germline, CDR1 MDHEN and CDR2 SYDVKM. Trimming left V 8 bases short and J 2 bases short, with 15 bases between. This CDR3 is 14 amino acids long. The DNA of the CDR3 is TGTGCCAGCCGACCTGAGTGGCAGCAAGAGACCCAGTACTTC. This sequence encodes CASRPEWQQETQYF.

The V call is TRBV6-5, the J call TRBJ1-4; D is unresolved. The V gene's germline CDR1 is MNHEY and CDR2 SVGAGI. V lost 8 bases, J lost 0 bases, and 10 bases lay in between. CDR3 length equals 14 residues. The CDR3 bases are TGTGCCAGCCTGAAATCTGCAACTAATGAAAAACTGTTTTTT. This gives the protein CASLKSATNEKLFF.

The V and J genes are TRBV2 and TRBJ1-2; tentative D call: TRBD1 (6 bases). Germline loops: CDR1 SNHLY, CDR2 FYNNEI. The ends were cut back, 6 bases at V and 8 bases at J, with 16 bases in the middle. The CDR3 covers 13 residues. The CDR3 coding sequence is TGTGCCAGCAGCGAGAGGGGGGAGGTCGGCTACACCTTC. The encoded protein is CASSERGEVGYTF.

The chain links TRBV5-1 to TRBJ2-2; maybe TRBD1 (6 bases). Trimming took 2 bases from V and 2 from J, leaving 10 bases between them. The CDR3 sequence is 15 residues long. From germline, CDR1 is SGHRS and CDR2 YFSETQ. The CDR3 region is CASSFAGTNTGELFF. The CDR3 region has the DNA TGCGCCAGCAGCTTCGCCGGGACAAACACCGGGGAGCTGTTTTTT.

The rearrangement uses TRBV28 and TRBJ1-6; 10 bases map to TRBD1. In germline, CDR1 is MDHEN, CDR2 SYDVKM. CDR3 size: 15 residues. J gave up 10 bases and V 3 bases, and 6 bases lay outside the gene matches. In nucleotides, the CDR3 is TGTGCCAGCAGTTTCGACAGGGGGCAACGGTCACCCCTCCACTTT. It encodes CASSFDRGQRSPLHF.

The chain employs TRBV28 and TRBJ1-2, with D tentatively TRBD1 (5 bases). With 6 bases removed from V and 8 bases from J, the gap between germline ends came to 13 bases. The length of the CDR3 is 12 residues. Germline values: CDR1 MDHEN, CDR2 SYDVKM. Here the CDR3 reads CASRPGMLGYTF. In DNA form, the CDR3 reads TGTGCCAGCAGGCCAGGGATGCTGGGCTACACCTTC.

This clone has more than one count but fewer than ten. The chain joins TRBV5-1 to TRBJ2-7, with D tentatively TRBD1 (5 bases). The CDR3 consists of 14 residues. V lost 0 bases and J lost 3, with 10 bases in between. Germline V gives CDR1 SGHRS, CDR2 YFSETQ. CDR3: CASSLVGALYEQYF. CDR3 nucleotides: TGCGCCAGCAGCTTGGTAGGGGCGCTCTACGAGCAGTACTTC. The entire variable domain, with the rest obtained from reference TRBV5-1 and TRBJ2-7, is as follows: KAGVTQTPRYLIKTRGQQVTLSCSPISGHRSVSWYQQTPGQGLQFLFEYFSETQRNKGNFPGRFSGRQFSNSRSEMNVSTLELGDSALYLCASSLVGALYEQYFGPGTRLTVT.

This sequence joins TRBV7-9 and TRBJ1-2; 8 bases are shared with TRBD1. After removal of 1 base from V and 6 bases from J, the junction contained 10 bases not matched to a gene. The length of the CDR3 is 16 residues. Germline-derived CDR1 and CDR2 are SEHNR and FQNEAQ (reference sequence). The CDR3 reads CASSLELQQGGNGYTF. CDR3 in DNA: TGTGCCAGCAGCTTAGAGCTCCAACAGGGGGGAAATGGCTACACCTTC.

The DNA of the CDR3 is TGCAGTGCTAGTCTAAGAGATCGCGCCACAGATACGCAGTATTTT. Its protein product is CSASLRDRATDTQYF. V usage is TRBV20-1 and J usage is TRBJ2-3; D is unclear. Germline loops: CDR1 DFQATT, CDR2 SNEGSKA (reference sequence). This CDR3 spans 15 amino acids. V was cut by 3 bases and J by 2 bases, with 15 bases left in between.

About this clone itself: Other DNA sequences within the sample encode an identical CDR3. The chain is built from TRBV6-2 or TRBV6-3 and TRBJ1-2; D possibly corresponds to TRBD1 (5 bases). The CDR3 is 13 residues long. Germline V gene lookup returns CDR1 MNHEY and CDR2 SVGEGT. V lost 2 bases to trimming and J lost 3 bases, with 7 bases between them. CDR3 loop: CASSYGGDYGYTF. The CDR3 DNA is TGTGCCAGCAGTTACGGGGGGGACTATGGCTACACCTTC.

This clone occurred many times. The chain recombines TRBV3-1 (or the pseudogene TRBV3-2) with TRBJ2-1; TRBD2 aligns across 7 bases. Germline CDR1 LGHDT, CDR2 YNNKEL (reference sequence). J was trimmed by 12 bases and V by 1 base; bases with no gene match: 12. The length of the CDR3 is 15 residues. The CDR3 coding sequence is TGTGCCAGCAGCCAAGTGGGGGGGACCGCCCTTGTGCAGTTCTTC. It codes for CASSQVGGTALVQFF.

This chain joins TRBV19 and TRBJ1-2; tentative D call: TRBD1 (5 bases). CDR1 LNHDA and CDR2 SQIVND come from the germline V gene (reference sequence). Trimming removed 5 bases at V and 2 bases at J, with 9 bases between. This CDR3 spans 13 amino acids. The CDR3 is CASSLTDNYGYTF. The CDR3 nucleotides are TGTGCCAGTAGTCTGACAGACAACTATGGCTACACCTTC.

The CDR3 region has the DNA TGTGCCAGCAGCTTGCCTTGGACTAGCGGGGGGGCCTACGAGCAGTACTTC. This gives the protein CASSLPWTSGGAYEQYF. The V and J genes are TRBV5-4 and TRBJ2-7; TRBD2 aligns across 15 bases. CDR1 is SGHNT, CDR2 YYREEE, per germline (reference sequence). The CDR3 is 17 amino acids. The V gene end was trimmed by 1 base and the J gene end by 2 bases; junction bases not matched to a gene: 4.

The chain joins TRBV11-3 to TRBJ2-2; perhaps TRBD2 as D (6 bases). The CDR3 totals 15 residues. V lost 5 bases to trimming and J lost 1 base, with 11 bases between them. Germline assignment: CDR1 SGHNT and CDR2 YENEEA. This chain's CDR3 is CASSPSGLNTGELFF. CDR3 DNA sequence: TGTGCCAGCAGCCCAAGCGGGTTGAACACCGGGGAGCTGTTTTTT.

The chain combines TRBV18 with TRBJ2-3; perhaps TRBD2 as D (6 bases). V lost 3 bases, J lost 4 bases, and 26 bases lay in between. CDR1 is KGHSH and CDR2 is LQKENI in the germline V gene. This CDR3 contains 19 residues. As DNA, the CDR3 is TGTGCCAGCTCACCTGACGCAGGCGGGGCGAGGGGATTTGCAGATACGCAGTATTTT. Its translation: CASSPDAGGARGFADTQYF.

This clone occurred a few times. The CDR3 region has the DNA TGTGCCAGCTCCCGGGAGGGGAACCCCTCCTACGAGCAGTACTTC. It yields the protein CASSREGNPSYEQYF. The chain joins TRBV2 to TRBJ2-7; 8 bases agree with TRBD2. CDR3 length equals 15 residues. The V gene's germline CDR1 is SNHLY and CDR2 FYNNEI. Unmatched junction bases numbered 9, after V lost 8 bases and J lost 0 bases.